This section outlines one T cell receptor beta chain sequence together with its context. CDR3 length equals 14 residues. V gave up 2 bases and J gave up 3 bases; unmatched junction bases: 1. Germline V gene sequence: CDR1 MNHEY, CDR2 SMNVEV (reference sequence). This sample is drawn from a study of blood T cell repertoires in COVID-19. The wider study: Sites across the United States, Italy and Spain contributed samples from acute and convalescent COVID-19. Nucleic acid was either cDNA or gDNA, and it came from T cells, B-cell-depleted T cells, or PBMCs.

Authors' methods: How many nucleated cells were present was estimated from reference gene primer amplification. Here immunoSEQ multiplex PCR was the method, and the copy in TCRdb shows in-frame clones only, minus some. V and J calls and clone size are copied from that table; D and trimming were computed from the DNA. This sample yields about 53,000 clones, of which more than 80% are seen a single time; approximately 2.6% belongs to the top ten. The J gene is TRBJ2-7, the V gene TRBV27, with 10 bases fitting TRBD2. The material sequenced was peripheral blood. This clonotype was sampled from an elderly man with acute or convalescent COVID-19. The CDR3 region is CASSLGTSDYEQYF. Here the CDR3 DNA reads TGTGCCAGCAGTTTAGGGACTAGCGACTACGAGCAGTACTTC.